Here is one TCR beta chain with its context. Antigen specificity is unknown. The table came from immunoSEQ multiplex PCR; TCRdb's copy has only in-frame clones and leaves some out. The table has some 120,000 clones, around 85% seen once. The data are from a study of T cell responses to AZD1222 COVID-19 vaccine. Broader study findings: Spike regions recognized by vaccine-associated CD4 TCRs spanned the protein, led by 160-218 and 743-854. There were mostly white British donors and more females than males, and clonal diversity was possibly underestimated.

Source: peripheral blood, taken 28 days after the second AZD1222 dose. The TCR comes from an adult who received the AZD1222 COVID-19 vaccine.

The CDR3 reads CASSGGRGDNSPLHF. CDR3 nucleotides: TGTGCCAGCAGTGGGGGCAGGGGAGATAATTCACCCCTCCACTTT. This chain uses TRBV27 with TRBJ1-6, with D perhaps TRBD1 (6 bases). Germline V gene data show CDR1 as MNHEY and CDR2 as SMNVEV (reference sequence). The CDR3 extends over 15 amino acids. Trimming took off 5 bases at V and 5 bases at J, with 13 bases between the two ends.